Within the sample, the clone carrying this T cell receptor (beta chain) is large (0.1 to 1%). This sample is drawn from a study of blood T cell repertoires in COVID-19. Study summary: Acute and convalescent COVID-19 samples came from the United States, Italy and Spain. PBMCs, B-cell-depleted T cells, or T cells were the source of the cDNA or gDNA that made up the material.

Trimming shortened V by 7 bases and J by 5 bases, and 21 bases separated the two germline ends. The CDR3 has 17 residues. The germline CDR1 and CDR2 sequences are LNHDA and SQIVND (reference sequence). Original processing notes: The authors estimated nucleated cell counts from reference gene primer amplification. Produced via immunoSEQ multiplex PCR; TCRdb's table is partial and in-frame only. V and J calls and clone size follow that table, whereas D and trimming were derived from the DNA. The table includes nearly 55,000 clones, 78% detected once. The chain combines TRBV19 with TRBJ1-6; D remains ambiguous. This sequence originates from a human donor with active or convalescent COVID-19. The donor label of this sample is uncertain. Sequences were obtained from peripheral blood. CDR3 sequence reads: CASTPGFTGNNNSPLHF. For the CDR3, the DNA is TGTGCCAGTACCCCGGGCTTCACGGGGAACAATAATTCACCCCTCCACTTT.